These 32 T cell receptor beta chains were sequenced from one sample in a study of shared T cell receptors in the human thymus. TCRdb's table, derived via immunoSEQ multiplex PCR, lists solely in-frame clones and lacks some. The table has some 400,000 clones, more than 85% seen once; the top ten hold approximately 0.018%. Sample: thymocytes. The receptors were gathered from a human donor.

The chain has TRBV7-6 and TRBJ2-2; 9 positions match TRBD1. The CDR3 loop spans 17 amino acids. CDR1 and CDR2 (germline): SGHVS, FNYEAQ. Unmatched junction bases numbered 7, after V lost 2 bases and J lost 3 bases. CDR3 in amino acids: CASSLLTGGLDTGELFF. The CDR3 DNA sequence: TGTGCCAGCAGCTTACTAACAGGGGGCTTAGACACCGGGGAGCTGTTTTTT. The entire variable domain, with the rest obtained from reference TRBV7-6 and TRBJ2-2, is as follows: GAGVSQSPRYKVTKRGQDVALRCDPISGHVSLYWYRQALGQGPEFLTYFNYEAQQDKSGLPNDRFSAERPEGSISTLTIQRTEQRDSAMYRCASSLLTGGLDTGELFFGEGSRLTVL.

This clone was seen a single time. The chain has TRBV28 and TRBJ2-5; no clear D. Trimming pared 2 bases from V and 5 bases from J, leaving 9 bases between. Germline CDR1 and CDR2: MDHEN and SYDVKM. CDR3 length: 13 residues. This CDR3 reads CASSLTRVETQYF. The CDR3 DNA reads TGTGCCAGCAGTTTAACGCGTGTGGAGACCCAGTACTTC.

This clone was observed once. The rearrangement links TRBV4-1 to TRBJ1-6; D is unclear. The CDR3 sequence is 17 residues long. Trimming stripped 0 bases from V and 6 bases from J, with 15 bases between. CDR1 MGHRA and CDR2 YSYEKL come from the germline V gene. The CDR3 protein is CASSQDWVGRVNSPLHF. As DNA, the CDR3 is TGCGCCAGCAGCCAAGATTGGGTGGGCCGCGTTAATTCACCCCTCCACTTT.

CDR3 DNA sequence: TGCGCCAGCAGCTTGGGGGGACAGAGCACAGATACGCAGTATTTT. Its translation is CASSLGGQSTDTQYF. The V call is TRBV5-1, the J call TRBJ2-3, with 7 bases that match TRBD1. V gave up 0 bases and J gave up 0 bases; unmatched junction bases: 1. Germline CDR1 and CDR2: SGHRS and YFSETQ. The length of the CDR3 is 15 residues.

This rearrangement joins TRBV6-4 to TRBJ2-1; TRBD2 aligns across 8 bases. Germline loops: CDR1 MRHNA, CDR2 SNTAGT. Trimming at V came to 2 bases and at J to 4 bases, leaving 10 bases not matched to a gene. This CDR3 is 17 amino acids long. In DNA form, the CDR3 reads TGTGCCAGCAGTGACACAGGAGGGTGCGGGAGGTACAATGAGCAGTTCTTC. Residues: CASSDTGGCGRYNEQFF.

In its sample, this clone was seen once. The CDR3 region has the DNA TGTGCCAGCAGCCATGGGCAGGGCGAAGAGACCCAGTACTTC. Translating it yields CASSHGQGEETQYF. The chain is built from TRBV14 and TRBJ2-5; D may be TRBD1 (5 bases). Per the germline V gene, CDR1 is SGHDN and CDR2 is FVKESK. With 3 bases removed from V and 3 bases from J, the gap between germline ends came to 11 bases. The CDR3 covers 14 residues.

The CDR3 coding sequence is TGTGCCAGCAGCTTGGGGTCCCCGGGGACAGAGAATCAGCCCCAGCATTTT. Its translation is CASSLGSPGTENQPQHF. The rearrangement joins TRBV5-6 to TRBJ1-5; 7 positions match TRBD1. The germline gives CDR1 SGHDT, CDR2 YYEEEE. With V trimmed by 0 bases and J by 4 bases, 10 bases remained unmatched. CDR3 size: 17 residues.

The V call is TRBV19, the J call TRBJ1-1, with D tentatively TRBD1 (6 bases). V was clipped by 5 bases and J by 5 bases, with 21 bases between them. Germline values: CDR1 LNHDA, CDR2 SQIVND (reference sequence). CDR3 length equals 16 residues. The CDR3 region has the DNA TGTGCCAGTAGTCCCGGGGGGGGGACACCGGGGACTGAAGCTTTCTTT. Translating it yields CASSPGGGTPGTEAFF.

The chain uses TRBV4-3 and TRBJ2-3; TRBD2 matches 15 bases. CDR1 is LGHNA and CDR2 is YSLEER in the germline V gene. Losses at the gene ends were 1 base for V and 2 bases for J; bases not matched to a gene: 10. CDR3 size: 20 residues. CDR3 sequence: CASSQVGTSGRPTNTDTQYF. The CDR3 nucleotides are TGCGCCAGCAGCCAAGTGGGGACTAGCGGGAGGCCGACTAACACAGATACGCAGTATTTT.

The chain carries TRBV9 and TRBJ2-5, with 7 bases lining up with TRBD2. The V gene's germline CDR1 is SGDLS and CDR2 YYNGEE. Unmatched junction bases numbered 10, after V lost 4 bases and J lost 1 base. This CDR3 spans 16 amino acids. CDR3 sequence (DNA): TGTGCCAGCAGCCCAGTGGGGGGAGGGCCCCAAGAGACCCAGTACTTC. This translates into CASSPVGGGPQETQYF.

This clone was detected once. J is TRBJ1-1 and V is TRBV5-6; TRBD1 matches 8 bases. CDR3 size: 13 residues. Germline assignment: CDR1 SGHDT and CDR2 YYEEEE. The V and J ends lost 5 bases and 7 bases, in that order; junction bases with no gene match: 7. The CDR3 sequence: CASRIQGEGEAFF. CDR3 coding DNA: TGTGCCAGCAGGATACAGGGGGAGGGTGAAGCTTTCTTT.

This sequence joins TRBV21-1 and TRBJ2-5; the table's D call of TRBD2 was not tested on the DNA. TRBV21-1 is a known pseudogene. The CDR3 length is 22 residues. The CDR3 DNA follows: TGTGCCAGCAGCAAGGTCGCTAGCGGGAGGGCCGGGCTTATGCGGGGGGAAGAGACCCAGTACTTC. Residues: CASSKVASGRAGLMRGEETQYF.

The J gene is TRBJ1-3, the V gene TRBV30; weak D call: TRBD1 (6 bases). CDR1 and CDR2 (germline): GTSNPN, SVGIG (reference sequence). Trimming pared 1 base from V and 1 base from J, leaving 17 bases between. The CDR3 length is 17 residues. For the CDR3, the DNA is TGTGCCTGGAGTGACCGGAGACAGGATACGTCTGGAAACACCATATATTTT. Translating it yields CAWSDRRQDTSGNTIYF.

This clone was seen once. The gene calls are TRBV19 and TRBJ1-5, with D tentatively TRBD1 (5 bases). The CDR3 loop spans 13 amino acids. V was shortened by 8 bases and J by 7 bases, with 15 bases between the two germline ends. CDR1 and CDR2 (germline): LNHDA, SQIVND (reference sequence). The CDR3 loop is CASSSRGVQPQHF. The CDR3 bases are TGTGCCAGTTCTAGTCGGGGGGTCCAGCCCCAGCATTTT.

The chain joins TRBV5-8 to TRBJ2-7, with D perhaps TRBD2 (5 bases). Between the trimmed V and J ends, which lost 10 bases and 5 bases, there was a span of 37 bases. The CDR3 has 19 amino acids. Germline V gives CDR1 SGHTS, CDR2 YDEGEE. The CDR3 reads CAGSGKKWRQRDPLHEQYF. The CDR3 bases are TGTGCCGGGTCTGGCAAAAAGTGGAGGCAGAGGGATCCCCTCCACGAGCAGTACTTC.

The rearrangement joins TRBV28 to TRBJ1-4; 8 bases agree with TRBD1. Looked up from germline, CDR1 is MDHEN and CDR2 is SYDVKM. J lost 8 bases, V lost 6 bases, and 11 bases had no gene match. The CDR3 totals 15 residues. The CDR3 DNA reads TGTGCCAGCAGCCCTGACAGGGGAGTATGGGAAAAACTGTTTTTT. Translating it yields CASSPDRGVWEKLFF.

The chain carries TRBV29-1 and TRBJ2-7; the match to TRBD2 covers 7 bases. With V trimmed by 6 bases and J by 0 bases, 11 bases remained unmatched. The germline V gene encodes CDR1 SQVTM and CDR2 ANQGSEA. There are 15 residues in the CDR3. CDR3 sequence reads: CSVGNSGGSSYEQYF. In nucleotides, the CDR3 is TGCAGCGTGGGGAATTCGGGCGGGAGCTCCTACGAGCAGTACTTC.

This sequence joins TRBV11-2 and TRBJ2-7; D uncertain. Per the germline V gene, CDR1 is SGHAT and CDR2 is FQNNGV. The CDR3 covers 11 residues. V was trimmed by 5 bases and J by 4 bases, leaving 6 bases between them. The CDR3, as DNA: TGTGCCAGCAGCGCAGGTTACGAGCAGTACTTC. Its translation: CASSAGYEQYF.

The gene calls are TRBV14 and TRBJ1-1, with a weak D call TRBD1 (5 bases). From germline, CDR1 is SGHDN and CDR2 FVKESK. V shed 2 bases and J shed 4 bases, with 8 bases lying between them. The CDR3 totals 13 residues. The CDR3 DNA is TGTGCCAGCAGCCAATTAAGGGGCACTGAAGCTTTCTTT. It codes for CASSQLRGTEAFF.

This rearrangement joins TRBV10-3 to TRBJ2-3; possibly TRBD2 for D (5 bases). CDR1 is ENHRY, CDR2 SYGVKD, per germline. The CDR3 has 16 residues. Trimming pared 7 bases from V and 6 bases from J, leaving 23 bases between. This CDR3 is CAINPEGAVRMDTQYF. Here the CDR3 DNA reads TGTGCCATCAACCCAGAAGGAGCGGTCAGAATGGATACGCAGTATTTT.

V gene TRBV27 combines with J gene TRBJ2-1, with 14 bases lining up with TRBD2. The V gene end was trimmed by 4 bases and the J gene end by 0 bases; junction bases not matched to a gene: 23. Per germline, CDR1 MNHEY and CDR2 SMNVEV (reference sequence). This CDR3 contains 24 residues. CDR3 in DNA: TGTGCCAGCAGTTCTCCACGACTAGCGGGAGGGCATGCGTACTGGATGGGCTCCTACAATGAGCAGTTCTTC. Its translation: CASSSPRLAGGHAYWMGSYNEQFF.

This sequence joins TRBV4-2 and TRBJ2-7; 8 bases are a match to TRBD1. Looked up from germline, CDR1 is LGHNA and CDR2 is YNFKEQ. V dropped 0 bases and J dropped 2; count of bases not matched to a gene: 0. CDR3 length equals 14 residues. The DNA of the CDR3 is TGTGCCAGCAGCCAAGAGGGACAGGCCTACGAGCAGTACTTC. It codes for CASSQEGQAYEQYF.

With regard to this clone: The conserved phenylalanine or tryptophan normally closing the CDR3 is absent here, so this likely arose from a read error. No DNA is shown, since the ends of the CDR3 on it are uncertain; the CDR3 is the one TCRdb lists. This chain joins TRBV4-2 and TRBJ2-7. The CDR3 is 13 amino acids in total, end residues counted. From germline, CDR1 is LGHNA and CDR2 YNFKEQ. The CDR3: CASSPARSARPDL.

This chain connects TRBV28 to TRBJ2-1; 8 bases map to TRBD1. V shed 3 bases and J 9 bases; nucleotides not matched to a gene: 4. The CDR3 length is 13 residues. Germline CDR1 MDHEN, CDR2 SYDVKM. The CDR3 reads CASSFTGGREQFF. The CDR3 nucleotides are TGTGCCAGCAGTTTCACAGGGGGGCGTGAGCAGTTCTTC.

The rearrangement joins TRBV2 to TRBJ2-7; D call uncertain. The germline V gene has CDR1 SNHLY and CDR2 FYNNEI. Trimming shortened V by 3 bases and J by 6 bases, and 6 bases separated the two germline ends. The CDR3 contains 11 residues. CDR3 sequence (DNA): TGTGCCAGCAGTGATTCCCCCGAGCAGTACTTC. As protein: CASSDSPEQYF.

CDR3 DNA: TGTGCCAGCAGATTGACAGGGGGCGCGTCTATCGATGGCTACACCTTC. Residues: CASRLTGGASIDGYTF. This rearrangement joins TRBV28 to TRBJ1-2, with TRBD1 matching 10 bases. The trim removed 6 bases at V and 6 bases at J, leaving 13 bases unmatched. Germline values: CDR1 MDHEN, CDR2 SYDVKM. CDR3 size: 16 residues.

The chain combines TRBV25-1 with TRBJ1-2; D perhaps matches TRBD1 (6 bases). The CDR3 runs to 13 residues. Germline CDR1 is MGHDK and CDR2 is SYGVNS. The germline V and J ends were trimmed by 6 bases and 6 bases, with 14 bases remaining between them. CDR3 sequence reads: CASRAWDIDGYTF. In nucleotides, the CDR3 is TGTGCCAGCAGGGCGTGGGACATTGATGGCTACACCTTC.

This chain connects TRBV19 to TRBJ1-2; possible D gene TRBD1, 6 bases. CDR1 LNHDA and CDR2 SQIVND come from the germline V gene (reference sequence). The CDR3 covers 14 residues. The germline V and J ends were trimmed by 4 bases and 4 bases, with 13 bases remaining between them. This CDR3 reads CASSTPGDGYGYTF. DNA for the CDR3: TGTGCCAGTAGTACTCCAGGGGACGGCTATGGCTACACCTTC.

This clone showed up just once. The chain joins TRBV7-3 to TRBJ2-7, with 8 bases matching TRBD1. V was pared by 8 bases and J by 2 bases, with 14 bases of the junction left unmatched. Germline V gene data show CDR1 as SGHTA and CDR2 as FQGTGA. The CDR3 has 16 residues. CDR3 sequence (DNA): TGTGCCAGCGGCAGTCTACCGGGACAGGCCACCTACGAGCAGTACTTC. This sequence encodes CASGSLPGQATYEQYF. Full variable domain (missing parts from reference TRBV7-3 and TRBJ2-7): GAGVSQTPSNKVTEKGKYVELRCDPISGHTALYWYRQSLGQGPEFLIYFQGTGAADDSGLPNDRFFAVRPEGSVSTLKIQRTERGDSAVYLCASGSLPGQATYEQYFGPGTRLTVT.

This chain joins TRBV5-5 and TRBJ2-7; the D is unclear. The V gene lost 6 bases and the J gene lost 2 bases, with 6 bases spanning the gap. Per germline, CDR1 SGHKS and CDR2 YYEKEE (reference sequence). The CDR3 runs to 11 residues. The CDR3 here is CASTNTYEQYF. For the CDR3, the DNA is TGTGCCAGCACTAATACCTACGAGCAGTACTTC.

The rearrangement uses TRBV29-1 and TRBJ2-3; possibly TRBD1 for D (6 bases). Trimming took 1 base from V and 3 from J, leaving 17 bases between them. CDR1 SQVTM and CDR2 ANQGSEA come from the germline V gene. This CDR3 is 16 amino acids long. CDR3 sequence reads: CSVEGGTGMETDTQYF. CDR3 DNA: TGCAGCGTTGAAGGGGGAACAGGGATGGAGACAGATACGCAGTATTTT.

V and J are TRBV27 and TRBJ1-1, with TRBD1 as a possible D gene (5 bases). The V gene's germline CDR1 is MNHEY and CDR2 SMNVEV (reference sequence). This CDR3 region has 15 residues. V dropped 4 bases and J dropped 1 base, with 13 bases sitting between them. The CDR3: CASSWSAQENTEAFF. CDR3 sequence (DNA): TGTGCCAGCAGTTGGTCAGCACAGGAGAACACTGAAGCTTTCTTT.